This TCR beta chain is from a study of cytomegalovirus exposure and HLA in healthy donors (dated by TCRdb to 2015 to 2018). Study-wide context: According to an earlier analysis of several hundred of the donors, 200 million or so T cells yielded over 100 million unique TCR beta sequences and approximately 300 Gb of sequence data. Of the 350 to 400 genotyped donors, around 81% fell in the genetic ancestry cluster associated with self-reported Caucasian donors. The study aimed to test whether cataloging public T cell receptors could reveal signatures of past pathogen exposure. In the later analysis, no new phenotypic data were used to find candidate immune exposures; instead, reliance was placed on TCR beta sequences and their occurrence across donors. Alongside the repertoire data, information on donor age, sex, ethnicity and CMV serostatus was compiled. All discovery cohort repertoires had been generated on a single sequencing platform. HLA typing included class I and class II loci at four-digit resolution. The study profiled the T cell repertoires of some 610 subjects by immunosequencing and related them to cytomegalovirus serostatus. In a later genetic analysis, genome-wide SNP genotypes for about three fifths of the roughly 670 donors were used, and that subset was treated as a discovery cohort. Among under 450 genotyped donors of the cohort, an average of around 240,000 unique TCR beta nucleotide sequences were sequenced per donor, about a sixth of them non-productive. In a later analysis, previously published TCR beta repertoires from 666 donors were re-analyzed and high-resolution HLA genotyping was added so that TCR occurrence patterns could be studied. In an earlier analysis of more than 550 of the donors, high-throughput TCR beta sequencing was used to judge whether each TCR beta V gene segment behaved as functional or pseudogenic. In addition to the first cohort of several hundred subjects, a separate validation cohort of approximately 120 different subjects was used. The number of typed donors differed by locus: roughly 629-640 for A, B, C, DRB1 and DQB1; roughly 510 for DQA1; approximately 600 for DPA1; and about 450 for DPB1. Roughly five DR-DQ haplotypes were treated as single units for association and clustering because of strong linkage in the cohort. An early release covering 550 to 700 HLA-typed donors comprised 250 to 350 gigabases of sequencing data and around 85 million unique TCR sequences. To predict cytomegalovirus infection status, the study brought together high-throughput TCR immunosequencing, statistical association of individual TCRs with disease status, and machine learning. Overall study results and their limits: Most TCR sequences were seen in very few donors, while some public TCRs were found in many individuals. The study gave a list of under 200 TCR beta chains associated with cytomegalovirus. In a later analysis, HLA-associated TCR beta chains showed more clonal expansion and lower generation probabilities than non-associated chains that were equally common. Because HLA typing was missing for some donors at each locus, association tests included only the typed subset. A later analysis reported that several top co-occurrence clusters appeared linked to parvovirus B19, influenza, CMV and Epstein-Barr virus. Because the 87-base-pair reads could not distinguish some IMGT-functional V segments, including TRBV6-2 and TRBV6-3, those segments were excluded. It was suggested by the authors that the approach could potentially be generalized to other disease states and immunological phenotypes. Presence/absence analyses assumed roughly uniform sequencing depth across donors, an assumption that may not hold. An association between a missense DCLRE1C variant and V-gene and J-gene trimming of TCR beta chains was found in a later genetic analysis and replicated in an independent cohort. In vitro tests confirmed that three of the cytomegalovirus-associated TCR beta chains recognize cytomegalovirus antigens. Immune exposure information for the cohort was limited to CMV serostatus. According to a later analysis, most CMV-associated TCR beta chains appeared to be HLA-restricted, and the HLA associations seemed to be driven largely by CMV exposure. When HLA alleles, especially DR and DQ, strongly co-occurred, attributing TCR associations to individual alleles was difficult. Because counts were too low, some 17 rarely observed V segments, including chromosome 9 orphons, were excluded from the earlier analysis of 587 of the donors. A later genetic analysis reported fewer N-insertions in productive TCRs among donors in an Asian-associated ancestry cluster than the roughly 700-donor mean. Specific HLA alleles were associated with roughly 17,000 TCR beta sequences at a false discovery rate of 0.05 in a later analysis. Correlated functional status among segregating V segments might be attributable to linkage disequilibrium, but an unknown experimental factor could not be ruled out. A cluster of highly shared sequence variants was judged likely to be a technical artifact of the sequencing pipeline. A further reported finding was that TCR beta sequences accurately predicted the HLA-A and HLA-B alleles for most subjects in the first cohort. Only TCR beta chains were sequenced in this cohort, and the absence of alpha or paired-chain data limited detectable features. A later analysis found that TCR association rates varied across HLA loci, with DRB1 alleles showing the most associated TCRs and HLA-C alleles the fewest. The classifier was reported to diagnose cytomegalovirus status with high specificity and sensitivity in both the original and validation cohorts. In an earlier analysis of approximately 590 of the donors, most TCR beta V segments appeared in productive rearrangements about 87% or about 30% of the time, broadly matching IMGT annotations.

In total, 666 healthy bone marrow donors made up the cohort. Cohort members were all nominally healthy when sampled, although unrecorded immune exposures were likely present. The donor was CMV seronegative and belonged to the group of over 300 seronegative cohort members. Each donor provided a peripheral blood sample, and peripheral blood mononuclear cells were used for TCR beta sequencing. The Qiagen DNeasy Blood Extraction Kit was used to extract genomic DNA from the blood cell samples. Ends trimmed: V by 1 base, J by 6 bases; bases unmatched to a gene: 1. Measured from the cysteine to the phenylalanine, the CDR3 is 13 residues long. Of the read, only the CDR3 DNA is kept; its 39 bases are in frame from base 1. CDR1 and CDR2 are read off the germline V gene (reference sequence) as SGHNT and YYREEE. The library was prepared using the immunoSEQ multiplex PCR assay. For the multiplex PCR, a mixture combining 60 forward primers for TCR Vbeta segments and 13 reverse primers for TCR Jbeta segments was used. The CDR3 region of rearranged TCR beta genes was amplified from genomic DNA by a multiplex PCR assay. Amplified TCR beta libraries were sequenced as 87-base-pair reads on the Illumina HiSeq System. In the paper's pipeline: Across the 670 or so repertoires, a later analysis counted some 80 million unique TCR beta chains, roughly 11 million of which were shared by at least two donors. Raw reads were error-corrected and collapsed into unique sequences by a nearest-neighbor algorithm in which closely related sequences were merged to remove PCR and sequencing errors. V, D and J gene segments were assigned by aligning CDR3 sequences to IMGT reference sequences. For a sequence to be retained, a match of at least six nucleotides was required to both a V gene segment and a J gene segment. A rearrangement was called productive if the CDR3 had no stop codons and remained in frame with V and J, and every other rearrangement was called non-productive. Following IMGT convention, CDR3 was defined as the stretch from the second conserved V-encoded cysteine up to the conserved J-encoded phenylalanine. The earlier analysis of 587 of the donors excluded any sequence lacking an unambiguous match to a single V gene segment. In an earlier analysis of about 590 of the donors, a V segment was called functional when productive rearrangements were above 56.7%, and segregating when the standard deviation between donors exceeded 5%. A statistical classification framework was built for diagnosing cytomegalovirus status from the catalog of TCR beta chain sequences. In a later analysis, V and J genes were assigned by comparing TCR nucleotide sequences against IMGT/GENE-DB human TR gene sequences. A later analysis assigned CDR3 sequences and most-parsimonious VDJ recombination scenarios with the TCRdist pipeline. In a later analysis, each TCR beta chain was defined by its CDR3 amino acid sequence together with its V-gene family, and reads lacking a unique V-gene family were excluded. As a way to deal with suspected cross-contamination and a sequencing artifact, a later analysis dropped more than 500 nucleotide sequences that were highly shared and had low generation probability. In a later analysis, a clonal expansion index was calculated for each public chain from normalized within-repertoire ranks of inferred template counts. In a later analysis, generation probabilities were computed with a VDJ recombination model fitted to out-of-frame rearrangements, and the resulting probabilities were checked against IGoR. A later analysis scored TCR-TCR, TCR-HLA and TCR-CMV co-occurrence with hypergeometric tests, applying a repertoire-size bias correction to TCR pairs. A later analysis estimated false discovery rates by permuting HLA or CMV assignments 20 times. In a later analysis, co-occurring TCRs were grouped using DBSCAN, with TCRdist sequence similarity added in when clustering inside HLA-allele-positive subsets. For co-occurrence clustering, repertoires with fewer than 30,000 or more than 120,000 public chains were excluded, along with roughly 5 repertoires with anomalous nucleotide sharing. TCRdb carries this immuneACCESS record with in-frame sequences only. Its versions omit some clonotypes, under half of them owing to an unresolved V gene in the studies checked, with the rest unexplained. That table is the source of V, J and clone size, and D and trimming were worked out from the DNA. This sample is represented by about 97,000 clones; more than 70% of them were singletons. Clones ranked in the top ten supply approximately 3.6% of the sample.

Remarks on this clone: Its cognate antigen has yet to be identified. Base-call qualities are not available, and no considerably larger clone is one nucleotide away.

This TCR derives from a man aged 25 to 40 in good health and CMV-seronegative. The V gene is TRBV5-4 and the J gene is TRBJ2-1; 7 of the junction bases match TRBD1. The material sequenced was PBMCs. This receptor carries the CDR3 CASSLPGGNEQFF. Here is the DNA: TGTGCCAGCAGCTTGCCAGGGGGCAATGAGCAGTTCTTC.